The present entry profiles one T cell receptor beta chain with its context. Sequenced by immunoSEQ multiplex PCR; TCRdb stores in-frame clones only, minus some. The sample records a few hundred thousand clones, 90% to 95% being singletons. The sample is drawn from a study of blood T cell repertoires in COVID-19. The source material was PBMCs or T cells enriched from blood (not recorded which). The TCR comes from a woman in her 40s who had been exposed to COVID-19.

CDR3 nucleotides: TGTGCCAGTTTCCCGGGACTCCCAAGTACCGGGGGTGAGCAGTTCTTC. Encoded protein: CASFPGLPSTGGEQFF. This chain uses TRBV21-1 with TRBJ2-1; the tabulated D call, TRBD2, remains unverified against the DNA. TRBV21-1 is a recognized pseudogene. CDR3 length equals 16 residues.